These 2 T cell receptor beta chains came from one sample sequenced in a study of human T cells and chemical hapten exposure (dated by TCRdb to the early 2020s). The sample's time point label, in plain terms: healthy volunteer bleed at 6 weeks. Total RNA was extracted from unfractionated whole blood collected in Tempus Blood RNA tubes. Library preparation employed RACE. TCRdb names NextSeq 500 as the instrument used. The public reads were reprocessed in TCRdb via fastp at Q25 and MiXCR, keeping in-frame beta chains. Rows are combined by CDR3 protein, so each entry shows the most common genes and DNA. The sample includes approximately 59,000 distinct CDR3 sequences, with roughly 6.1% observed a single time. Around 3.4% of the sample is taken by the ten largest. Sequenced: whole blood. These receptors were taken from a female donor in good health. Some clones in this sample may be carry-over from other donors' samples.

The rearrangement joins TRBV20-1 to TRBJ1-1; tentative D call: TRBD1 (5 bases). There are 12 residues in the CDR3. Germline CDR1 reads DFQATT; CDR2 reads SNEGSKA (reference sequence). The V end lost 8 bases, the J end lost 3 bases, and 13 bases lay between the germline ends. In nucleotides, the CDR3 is TGCAGTCACGGGGGGGGAGACACTGAAGCTTTCTTT. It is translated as CSHGGGDTEAFF.

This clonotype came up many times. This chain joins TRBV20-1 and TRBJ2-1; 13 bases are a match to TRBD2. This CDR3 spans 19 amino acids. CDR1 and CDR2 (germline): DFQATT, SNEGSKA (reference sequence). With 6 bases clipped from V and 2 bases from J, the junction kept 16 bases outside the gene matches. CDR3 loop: CSARVEGLAGEGTYNEQFF. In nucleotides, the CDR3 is TGCAGTGCCAGGGTAGAAGGACTAGCGGGAGAAGGGACCTACAATGAGCAGTTCTTC.